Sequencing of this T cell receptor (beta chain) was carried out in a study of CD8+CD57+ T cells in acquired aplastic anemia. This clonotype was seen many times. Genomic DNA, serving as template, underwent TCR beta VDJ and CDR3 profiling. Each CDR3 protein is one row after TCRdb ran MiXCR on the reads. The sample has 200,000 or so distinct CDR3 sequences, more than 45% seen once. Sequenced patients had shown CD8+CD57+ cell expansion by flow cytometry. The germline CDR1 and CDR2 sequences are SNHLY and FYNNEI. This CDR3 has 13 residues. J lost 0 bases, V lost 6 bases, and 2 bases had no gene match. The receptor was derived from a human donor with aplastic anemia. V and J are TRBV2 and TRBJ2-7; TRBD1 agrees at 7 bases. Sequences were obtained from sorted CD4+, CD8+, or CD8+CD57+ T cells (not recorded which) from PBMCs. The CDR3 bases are TGTGCCAGCAGGGGGACAGACTCCTACGAGCAGTACTTC. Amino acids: CASRGTDSYEQYF.